The 18 T cell receptor beta chains below were found in one sample sequenced in a study of blood T cell repertoires in COVID-19. Only in-frame clones appear in the TCRdb table, and some are missing; sequencing was by immunoSEQ multiplex PCR. The table has 150,000 to 200,000 clones, 84% seen once; the top ten hold about 3.3%. Sequencing input: PBMCs or T cells enriched from blood (not recorded which). Receptors were obtained from a woman between 25 and 40 years old who had been exposed to COVID-19.

The V and J genes are TRBV29-1 and TRBJ2-3; D is undetermined. V was cut by 1 base and J by 2 bases, with 10 bases left in between. CDR1 is SQVTM, CDR2 ANQGSEA, per germline. The CDR3 spans 14 residues. CDR3 bases: TGCAGCGTTGAAGGGGCGAAATTCACAGATACGCAGTATTTT. This codes for CSVEGAKFTDTQYF.

The chain carries TRBV7-8 and TRBJ2-4; maybe TRBD1 (5 bases). There are 18 residues in the CDR3. Germline V gene lookup returns CDR1 SGHVS and CDR2 FQNEAQ. V shed 5 bases and J shed 1 base, with 21 bases lying between them. The CDR3 DNA follows: TGTGCCAGCAGCCCTCTGACAGCCGACCTTTTGGCCAAAAACATTCAGTACTTC. Protein product: CASSPLTADLLAKNIQYF.

The chain employs TRBV5-5 and TRBJ2-1; 11 bases match TRBD2. The CDR3 loop spans 17 amino acids. Unmatched junction bases numbered 6, after V lost 3 bases and J lost 1 base. Germline assignment: CDR1 SGHKS and CDR2 YYEKEE (reference sequence). The CDR3: CASSSIIAGGSYNEQFF. Here the CDR3 DNA reads TGTGCCAGCAGCTCTATCATAGCGGGGGGGTCCTACAATGAGCAGTTCTTC.

This clone was detected once. The chain has TRBV7-2 and TRBJ2-4; D remains unclear. From germline, CDR1 is SGHTA and CDR2 FQGNSA. V was cut by 5 bases and J by 0 bases, with 11 bases left in between. The CDR3 has 15 amino acids. CDR3 protein: CASSVSGEAKNIQYF. In DNA, the CDR3 is TGTGCCAGCAGCGTCTCAGGCGAAGCCAAAAACATTCAGTACTTC.

This clone has a handful of counts. The gene calls are TRBV28 and TRBJ1-6; D might be TRBD1 (5 bases). Germline CDR1 MDHEN, CDR2 SYDVKM. The V end lost 5 bases, the J end lost 7 bases, and 18 bases lay between the germline ends. This CDR3 is built from 16 residues. The CDR3 sequence: CASSPGLPEGNSPLHF. CDR3 DNA: TGTGCCAGCAGTCCAGGGTTACCGGAAGGGAATTCACCCCTCCACTTT.

V usage is TRBV30 and J usage is TRBJ2-2; D is unresolved. CDR3 length: 14 amino acids. The germline V gene has CDR1 GTSNPN and CDR2 SVGIG (reference sequence). The V and J ends lost 4 bases and 5 bases respectively, with 14 bases between them. CDR3 protein: CAWNKDTETGELFF. The DNA for the CDR3 is TGTGCCTGGAATAAGGATACGGAGACCGGGGAGCTGTTTTTT. Complete variable domain (other parts from reference TRBV30 and TRBJ2-2): SQTIHQWPATLVQPVGSPLSLECTVEGTSNPNLYWYRQAAGRGLQLLFYSVGIGQISSEVPQNLSASRPQDRQFILSSKKLLLSDSGFYLCAWNKDTETGELFFGEGSRLTVL.

The J gene is TRBJ2-7, the V gene TRBV2, with 9 positions matching TRBD2. CDR3 length equals 14 residues. Germline CDR1 SNHLY, CDR2 FYNNEI. CDR3 region: CAQASGDSTQEQYF. DNA for the CDR3: TGTGCACAGGCTAGCGGGGATTCTACGCAGGAGCAGTACTTC.

The chain combines TRBV3-1 (or the pseudogene TRBV3-2) with TRBJ2-2; no firm D call. CDR1 LGHDT and CDR2 YNNKEL come from the germline V gene (reference sequence). The CDR3 length is 16 residues. The V end was cut by 1 base, the J end by 0 bases, with 9 bases between. In DNA form, the CDR3 reads TGTGCCAGCAGCCAAGTTACAGCCACGAACACCGGGGAGCTGTTTTTT. It codes for CASSQVTATNTGELFF.

The chain recombines TRBV19 with TRBJ2-1; 8 bases fit TRBD2. V was clipped by 5 bases and J by 8 bases; unmatched bases: 2. This CDR3 spans 12 amino acids. Germline CDR1 LNHDA, CDR2 SQIVND (reference sequence). The CDR3 bases are TGTGCCAGTAGTCACGGGGGGGATGAGCAGTTCTTC. Its protein product is CASSHGGDEQFF.

This chain links TRBV2 with TRBJ2-3; D remains unclear. CDR1 SNHLY and CDR2 FYNNEI come from the germline V gene. Trimming took 5 bases from V and 3 from J, leaving 12 bases between them. CDR3 length: 14 residues. The CDR3 sequence: CASSPARRTDTQYF. The CDR3 DNA reads as TGTGCCAGCAGTCCAGCGAGAAGAACAGATACGCAGTATTTT. The full variable domain, rest sourced from reference TRBV2 and TRBJ2-3, is EPEVTQTPSHQVTQMGQEVILRCVPISNHLYFYWYRQILGQKVEFLVSFYNNEISEKSEIFDDQFSVERPDGSNFTLKIRSTKLEDSAMYFCASSPARRTDTQYFGPGTRLTVL.

This sequence joins TRBV30 and TRBJ1-4; TRBD1 matches at 9 bases. Trimming removed 5 bases from V and 7 bases from J; junction bases left unmatched: 8. Germline lookup yields CDR1 GTSNPN and CDR2 SVGIG (reference sequence). This CDR3 is built from 14 residues. CDR3 nucleotides: TGTGCCTGGGAAATCGGGACAGGGTCTGAAAAACTGTTTTTT. Protein product: CAWEIGTGSEKLFF.

This chain connects TRBV9 to TRBJ2-7, with D perhaps TRBD2 (5 bases). Trimming removed 0 bases at V and 5 bases at J, with 9 bases between. The V gene's germline CDR1 is SGDLS and CDR2 YYNGEE. This CDR3 is 13 amino acids long. CDR3 loop: CASSVVSGNEQYF. The CDR3 region has the DNA TGTGCCAGCAGCGTAGTAAGCGGAAACGAGCAGTACTTC.

CDR3 protein: CASSMGLARETQYF. The CDR3 bases are TGTGCCAGCAGCATGGGACTAGCGAGAGAGACCCAGTACTTC. The chain couples TRBV7-9 to TRBJ2-5; TRBD2 aligns across 10 bases. The CDR3 runs to 14 residues. V lost 5 bases and J lost 4; bases outside the gene matches: 4. Looked up from germline, CDR1 is SEHNR and CDR2 is FQNEAQ (reference sequence).

This clone was recorded a few times. The rearrangement links TRBV9 to TRBJ2-7; the match to TRBD1 covers 8 bases. With V trimmed by 4 bases and J by 0 bases, 6 bases remained unmatched. From germline, CDR1 is SGDLS and CDR2 YYNGEE. This CDR3 contains 15 residues. Here the CDR3 reads CASSYRQGSSYEQYF. DNA for the CDR3: TGTGCCAGCAGCTATCGACAGGGGAGCTCCTACGAGCAGTACTTC.

The chain carries TRBV6-1 and TRBJ2-5; D is unclear. Germline values: CDR1 MNHNS, CDR2 SASEGT. Trimming stripped 3 bases from V and 4 bases from J, with 9 bases between. The CDR3 consists of 13 residues. CDR3 nucleotides: TGTGCCAGCAGTGAGTTGGGCCGAGAGACCCAGTACTTC. It translates to CASSELGRETQYF.

The CDR3 DNA reads TGTGCCAGCAGCTTTGGTACGGTTGAAGCTTTCTTT. Its protein is CASSFGTVEAFF. This chain links TRBV5-6 with TRBJ1-1; no clear D. Trimming took off 2 bases at V and 7 bases at J, with 9 bases between the two ends. CDR1 is SGHDT, CDR2 YYEEEE, per germline. The CDR3 contains 12 residues.

This sequence joins TRBV6-2 or TRBV6-3 and TRBJ1-1, with D possibly matching TRBD1 (5 bases). The CDR3 spans 13 residues. CDR1 is MNHEY and CDR2 is SVGEGT in the germline V gene. Trimming left V 6 bases short and J 5 bases short, with 13 bases between. The CDR3 bases are TGTGCCAGCAGCCCCGAAGGGGTTACTGAAGCTTTCTTT. Encoded protein: CASSPEGVTEAFF.

This chain uses TRBV10-1 with TRBJ1-4, with D possibly matching TRBD1 (5 bases). CDR1 is WNHNN, CDR2 SYGVQD, per germline (reference sequence). Trimming removed 3 bases at V and 0 bases at J, with 8 bases between. The CDR3 contains 15 residues. The CDR3: CASSEEGATNEKLFF. The CDR3 DNA sequence: TGCGCCAGCAGTGAAGAAGGGGCAACTAATGAAAAACTGTTTTTT.